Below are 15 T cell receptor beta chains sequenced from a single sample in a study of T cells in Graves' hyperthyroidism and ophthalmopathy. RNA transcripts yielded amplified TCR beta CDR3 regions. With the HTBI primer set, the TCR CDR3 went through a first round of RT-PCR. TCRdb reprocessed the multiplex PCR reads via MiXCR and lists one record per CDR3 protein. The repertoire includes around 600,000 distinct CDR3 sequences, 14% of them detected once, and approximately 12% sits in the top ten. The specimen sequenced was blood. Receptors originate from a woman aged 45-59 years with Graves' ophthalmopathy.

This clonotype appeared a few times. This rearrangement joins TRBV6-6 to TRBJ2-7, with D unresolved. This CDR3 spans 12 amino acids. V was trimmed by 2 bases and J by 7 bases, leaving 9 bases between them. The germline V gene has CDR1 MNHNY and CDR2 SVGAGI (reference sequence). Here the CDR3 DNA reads TGTGCCAGCAGTTACCCCCTGGGGGAGCAGTACTTC. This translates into CASSYPLGEQYF.

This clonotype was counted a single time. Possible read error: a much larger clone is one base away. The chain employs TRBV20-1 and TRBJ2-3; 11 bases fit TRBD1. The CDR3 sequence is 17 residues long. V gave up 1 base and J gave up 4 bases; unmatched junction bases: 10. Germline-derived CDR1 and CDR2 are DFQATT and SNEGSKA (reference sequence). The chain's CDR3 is CSARVPPGQGEADTQYF. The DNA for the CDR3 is TGCAGTGCTAGAGTACCACCGGGACAGGGGGAAGCAGATACGCAGTATTTT.

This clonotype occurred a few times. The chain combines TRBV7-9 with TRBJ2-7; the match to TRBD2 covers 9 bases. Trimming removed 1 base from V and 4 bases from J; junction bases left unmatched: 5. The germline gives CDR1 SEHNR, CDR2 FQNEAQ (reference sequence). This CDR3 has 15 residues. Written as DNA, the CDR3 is TGTGCCAGCAGCTTAGGTTCTAGCGGGGAGTACGAGCAGTACTTC. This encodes CASSLGSSGEYEQYF.

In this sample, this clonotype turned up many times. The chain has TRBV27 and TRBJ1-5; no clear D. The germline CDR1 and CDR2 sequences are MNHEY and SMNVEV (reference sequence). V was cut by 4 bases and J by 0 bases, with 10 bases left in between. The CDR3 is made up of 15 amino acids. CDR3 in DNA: TGTGCCAGCAGTTCTAGGGTCGCTAGCAATCAGCCCCAGCATTTT. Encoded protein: CASSSRVASNQPQHF.

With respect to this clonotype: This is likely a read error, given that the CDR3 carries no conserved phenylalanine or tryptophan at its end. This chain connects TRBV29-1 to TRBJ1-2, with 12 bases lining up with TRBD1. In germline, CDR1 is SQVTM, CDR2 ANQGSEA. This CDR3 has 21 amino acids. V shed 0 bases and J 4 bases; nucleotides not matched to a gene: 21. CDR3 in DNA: TGCAGCGTTGAAGATCGGCAGATTACCGCGGGACAGGGGGCGAGTGGCTATGGCTACACCTCC. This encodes CSVEDRQITAGQGASGYGYTS.

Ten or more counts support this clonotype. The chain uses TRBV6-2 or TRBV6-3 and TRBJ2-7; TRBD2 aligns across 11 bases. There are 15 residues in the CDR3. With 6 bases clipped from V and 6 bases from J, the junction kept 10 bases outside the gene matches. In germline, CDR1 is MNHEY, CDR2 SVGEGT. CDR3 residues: CASSASGRPRLEQYF. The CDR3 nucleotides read TGTGCCAGCAGCGCTAGCGGGAGGCCTCGACTCGAGCAGTACTTC.

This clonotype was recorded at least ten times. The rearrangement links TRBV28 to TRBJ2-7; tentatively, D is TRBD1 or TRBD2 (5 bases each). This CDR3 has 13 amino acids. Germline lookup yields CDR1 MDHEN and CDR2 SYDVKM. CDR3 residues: CATTGTSSYEQYF. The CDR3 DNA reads TGTGCTACGACCGGGACCTCCTCCTACGAGCAGTACTTC.

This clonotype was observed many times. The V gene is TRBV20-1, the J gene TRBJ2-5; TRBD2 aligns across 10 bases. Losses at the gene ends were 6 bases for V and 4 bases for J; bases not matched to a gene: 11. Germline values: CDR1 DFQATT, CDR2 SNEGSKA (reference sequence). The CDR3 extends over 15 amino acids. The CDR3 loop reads CSARGLAGAGETQYF. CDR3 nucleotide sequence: TGCAGTGCGCGCGGGCTAGCGGGAGCTGGAGAGACCCAGTACTTC.

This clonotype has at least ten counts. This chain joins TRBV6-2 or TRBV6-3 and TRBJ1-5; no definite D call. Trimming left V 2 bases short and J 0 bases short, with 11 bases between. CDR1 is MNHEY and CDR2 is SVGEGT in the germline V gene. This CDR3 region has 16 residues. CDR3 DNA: TGTGCCAGCAGTTACCCCCCACAGCCTAGCAATCAGCCCCAGCATTTT. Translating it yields CASSYPPQPSNQPQHF.

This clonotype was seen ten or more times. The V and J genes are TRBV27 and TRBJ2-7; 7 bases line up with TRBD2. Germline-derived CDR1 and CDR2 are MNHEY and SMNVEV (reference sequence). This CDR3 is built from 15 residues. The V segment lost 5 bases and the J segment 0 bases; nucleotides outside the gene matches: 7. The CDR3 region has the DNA TGTGCCAGCAGTAACCGACTAGCTAGCTCCTACGAGCAGTACTTC. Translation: CASSNRLASSYEQYF.

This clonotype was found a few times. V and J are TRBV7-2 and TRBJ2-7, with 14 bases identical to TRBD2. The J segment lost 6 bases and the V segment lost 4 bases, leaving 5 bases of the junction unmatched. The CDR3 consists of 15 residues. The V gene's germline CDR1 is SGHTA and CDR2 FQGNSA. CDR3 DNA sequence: TGTGCCAGCAGCTCCGGACTAGCGGGAGGCCGCGAGCAGTACTTC. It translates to CASSSGLAGGREQYF.

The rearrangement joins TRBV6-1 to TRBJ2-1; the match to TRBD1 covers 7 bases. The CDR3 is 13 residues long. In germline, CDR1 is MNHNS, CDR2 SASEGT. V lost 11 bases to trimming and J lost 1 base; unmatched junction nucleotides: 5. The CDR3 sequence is CAVTGVSYNEQFF. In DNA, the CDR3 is TGTGCCGTTACAGGGGTTTCCTACAATGAGCAGTTCTTC.

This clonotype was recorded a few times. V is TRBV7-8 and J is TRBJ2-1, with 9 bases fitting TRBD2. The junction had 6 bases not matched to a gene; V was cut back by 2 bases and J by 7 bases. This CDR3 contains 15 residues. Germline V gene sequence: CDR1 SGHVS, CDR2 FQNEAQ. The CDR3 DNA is TGTGCCAGCAGCTTATCGGCTAGCGGGAATAATGAGCAGTTCTTC. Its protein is CASSLSASGNNEQFF.

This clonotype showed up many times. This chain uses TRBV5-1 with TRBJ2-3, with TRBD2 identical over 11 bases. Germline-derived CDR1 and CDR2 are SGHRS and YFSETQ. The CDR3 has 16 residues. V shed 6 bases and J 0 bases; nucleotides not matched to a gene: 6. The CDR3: CASMTSGTFSTDTQYF. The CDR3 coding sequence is TGCGCCAGCATGACTAGCGGGACTTTTAGCACAGATACGCAGTATTTT.

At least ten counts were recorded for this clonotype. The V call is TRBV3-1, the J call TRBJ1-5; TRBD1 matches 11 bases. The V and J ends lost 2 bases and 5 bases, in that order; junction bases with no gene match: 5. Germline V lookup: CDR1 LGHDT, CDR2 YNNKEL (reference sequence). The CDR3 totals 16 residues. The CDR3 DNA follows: TGTGCCAGCAGCCAAACGGACAGGGGGCCGGATCAGCCCCAGCATTTT. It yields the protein CASSQTDRGPDQPQHF. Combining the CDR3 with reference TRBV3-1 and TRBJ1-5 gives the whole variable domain DTAVSQTPKYLVTQMGNDKSIKCEQNLGHDTMYWYKQDSKKFLKIMFSYNNKELIINETVPNRFSPKSPDKAHLNLHINSLELGDSAVYFCASSQTDRGPDQPQHFGDGTRLSIL.